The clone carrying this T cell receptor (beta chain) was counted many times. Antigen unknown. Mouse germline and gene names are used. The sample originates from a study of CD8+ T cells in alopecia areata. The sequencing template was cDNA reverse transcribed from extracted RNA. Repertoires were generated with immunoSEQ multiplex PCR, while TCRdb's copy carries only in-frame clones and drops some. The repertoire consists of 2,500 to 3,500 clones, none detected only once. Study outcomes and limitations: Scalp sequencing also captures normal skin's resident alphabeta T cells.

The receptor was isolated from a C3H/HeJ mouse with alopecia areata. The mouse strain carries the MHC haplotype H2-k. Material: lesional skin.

The covered CDR3 bases are TGTGCCTGGAGGGACTGGGGGGGTAACTATGCT. This sequence encodes CAWRDWGGNYA. The full CDR3 reads CAWRDWGGNYAEQFF. The rearrangement uses TRBV31 and TRBJ2-1; 12 bases map to TRBD2. The read finishes 4 residues shy of the CDR3 end, and the germline J gene is used to complete it. The CDR3 consists of 15 residues. V shed 3 bases, J shed 0 bases, and the junction held 0 bases outside the gene matches. CDR1 and CDR2 (germline): GKSSPN, SITVG.